This T cell receptor beta chain is drawn from a study of blood T cell repertoires in COVID-19. CDR3 length equals 15 residues. The V gene lost 5 bases and the J gene lost 0 bases, with 14 bases spanning the gap. Germline assignment: CDR1 MDHEN and CDR2 SYDVKM. Assay: immunoSEQ multiplex PCR; the TCRdb copy retains only in-frame clones and omits some. Among about 180,000 clones listed, roughly three quarters were seen once. This chain links TRBV28 with TRBJ2-7; D is perhaps TRBD1 (6 bases). Specimen: peripheral blood. This clonotype was sampled from a woman at least 80 years old with COVID-19, enrolled during active disease. The CDR3: CASSTPGVGSYEQYF. DNA for the CDR3: TGTGCCAGCAGTACCCCAGGGGTTGGCTCCTACGAGCAGTACTTC.